Sequencing of this TCR beta chain was carried out in a study of blood T cell repertoires in COVID-19. About the research overall: Samples representing acute and convalescent COVID-19 were sourced from the United States, Italy and Spain. PBMCs, B-cell-depleted T cells, or T cells were the source of the cDNA or gDNA that made up the material.

As processed by the authors: Counts of nucleated cells, estimated from reference gene primer amplification, were obtained. Here immunoSEQ multiplex PCR was the method, and the copy in TCRdb shows in-frame clones only, minus some. The DNA was the basis for D and trimming; V, J and clone size are from that table. Of approximately 100,000 clones listed, 80% to 90% are singletons. The germline gives CDR1 SGDLS, CDR2 YYNGEE. With V trimmed by 4 bases and J by 8 bases, 8 bases remained unmatched. The CDR3 extends over 13 amino acids. The specimen was peripheral blood. The rearrangement links TRBV9 to TRBJ1-1; 7 bases line up with TRBD1. The receptor was isolated from a woman younger than 45 with acute or convalescent COVID-19. Here the CDR3 reads CASSPRETGEAFF. CDR3 DNA sequence: TGTGCCAGCAGCCCCCGGGAGACAGGGGAAGCTTTCTTT.